What follows is one TCR beta chain and its context. Trimming removed 5 bases from V and 1 base from J; junction bases left unmatched: 9. This CDR3 spans 15 amino acids. CDR1 is GTSNPN, CDR2 SVGIG, per germline (reference sequence). Reverse transcribed after extraction, RNA yielded cDNA as the sequencing template. TCRdb keeps only in-frame clones here, not all; method: immunoSEQ multiplex PCR. Of over 250,000 clones in the sample, around 64% were seen once. Treatment reported: oral pan-JAK inhibitor, 5-10 mg twice daily. The data were obtained in a study of CD8+ T cells in alopecia areata. The clonotype originates from a human donor with alopecia areata. This sequence joins TRBV30 and TRBJ1-2; 8 bases are shared with TRBD1. The input for sequencing was CD4+ T cells sorted from blood, taken at week 52, from a patient treated with tofacitinib. CDR3 sequence reads: CAWSSQGAINYGYTF. The CDR3 DNA follows: TGTGCCTGGTCGTCTCAGGGGGCGATTAACTATGGCTACACCTTC.